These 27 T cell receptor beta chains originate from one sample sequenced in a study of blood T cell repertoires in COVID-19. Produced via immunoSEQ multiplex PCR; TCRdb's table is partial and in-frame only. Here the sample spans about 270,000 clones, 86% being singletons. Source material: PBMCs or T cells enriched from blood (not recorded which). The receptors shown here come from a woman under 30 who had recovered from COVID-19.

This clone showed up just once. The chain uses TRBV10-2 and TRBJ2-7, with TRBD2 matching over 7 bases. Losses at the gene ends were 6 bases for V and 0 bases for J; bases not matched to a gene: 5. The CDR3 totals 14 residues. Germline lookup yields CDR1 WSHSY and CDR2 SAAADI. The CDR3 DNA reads TGCGCCAGCAGCAAAGGCGGGGGCTCCTACGAGCAGTACTTC. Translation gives CASSKGGGSYEQYF.

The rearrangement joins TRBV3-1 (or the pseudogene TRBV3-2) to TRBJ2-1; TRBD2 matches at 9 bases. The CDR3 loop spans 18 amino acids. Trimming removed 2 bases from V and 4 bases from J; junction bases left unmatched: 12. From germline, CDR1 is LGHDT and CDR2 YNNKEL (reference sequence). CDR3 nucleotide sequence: TGTGCCAGCAGCCAATTCCGATTGACTAGCGGCCTATACAATGAGCAGTTCTTC. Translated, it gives CASSQFRLTSGLYNEQFF.

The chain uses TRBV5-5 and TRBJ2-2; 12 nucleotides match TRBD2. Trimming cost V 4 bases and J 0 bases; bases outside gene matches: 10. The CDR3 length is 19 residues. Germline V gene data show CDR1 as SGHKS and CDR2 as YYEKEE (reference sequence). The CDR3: CASSTRTSGIHANTGELFF. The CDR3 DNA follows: TGTGCCAGCAGCACCCGGACTAGCGGGATTCACGCGAACACCGGGGAGCTGTTTTTT.

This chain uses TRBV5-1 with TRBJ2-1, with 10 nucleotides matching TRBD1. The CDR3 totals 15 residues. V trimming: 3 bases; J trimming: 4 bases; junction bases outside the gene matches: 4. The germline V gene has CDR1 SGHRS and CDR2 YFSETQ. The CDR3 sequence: CASSWDRGSYNEQFF. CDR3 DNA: TGCGCCAGCAGCTGGGACAGGGGAAGTTACAATGAGCAGTTCTTC.

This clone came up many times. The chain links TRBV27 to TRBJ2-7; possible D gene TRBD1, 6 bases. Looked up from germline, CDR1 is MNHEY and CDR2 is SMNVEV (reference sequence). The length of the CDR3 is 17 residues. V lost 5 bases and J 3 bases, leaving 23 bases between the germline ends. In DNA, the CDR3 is TGTGCCAGCAGTGGTGAACCCTGGACGGGACATGTCTACGAGCAGTACTTC. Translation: CASSGEPWTGHVYEQYF.

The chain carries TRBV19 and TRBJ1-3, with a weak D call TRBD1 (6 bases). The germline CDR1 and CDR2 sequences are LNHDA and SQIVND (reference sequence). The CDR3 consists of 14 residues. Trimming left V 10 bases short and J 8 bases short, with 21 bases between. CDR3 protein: CATTQGTQVYTIYF. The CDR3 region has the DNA TGTGCCACCACGCAGGGGACCCAGGTGTACACCATATATTTT.

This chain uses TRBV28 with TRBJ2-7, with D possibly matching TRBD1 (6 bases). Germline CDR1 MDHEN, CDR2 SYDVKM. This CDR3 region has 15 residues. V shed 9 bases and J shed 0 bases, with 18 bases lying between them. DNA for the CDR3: TGTGCCAGTGGGGACATCCTAGGAAGCTCCTACGAGCAGTACTTC. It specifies CASGDILGSSYEQYF.

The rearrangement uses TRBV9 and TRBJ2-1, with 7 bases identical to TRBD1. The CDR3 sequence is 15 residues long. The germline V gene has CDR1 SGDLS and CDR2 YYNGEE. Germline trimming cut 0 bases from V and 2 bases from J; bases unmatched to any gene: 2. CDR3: CASSVVQGAYNEQFF. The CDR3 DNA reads TGTGCCAGCAGCGTAGTGCAGGGGGCCTACAATGAGCAGTTCTTC. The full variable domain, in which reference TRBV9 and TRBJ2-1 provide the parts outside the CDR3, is DSGVTQTPKHLITATGQRVTLRCSPRSGDLSVYWYQQSLDQGLQFLIQYYNGEERAKGNILERFSAQQFPDLHSELNLSSLELGDSALYFCASSVVQGAYNEQFFGPGTRLTVL.

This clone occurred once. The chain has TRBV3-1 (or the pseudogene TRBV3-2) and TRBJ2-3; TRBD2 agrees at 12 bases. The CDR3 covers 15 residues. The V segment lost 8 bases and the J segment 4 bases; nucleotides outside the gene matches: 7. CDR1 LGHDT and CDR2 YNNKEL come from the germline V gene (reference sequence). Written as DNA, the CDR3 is TGTGCCAGCGCTCTAGCGGGAGGGCCTGCAGATACGCAGTATTTT. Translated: CASALAGGPADTQYF.

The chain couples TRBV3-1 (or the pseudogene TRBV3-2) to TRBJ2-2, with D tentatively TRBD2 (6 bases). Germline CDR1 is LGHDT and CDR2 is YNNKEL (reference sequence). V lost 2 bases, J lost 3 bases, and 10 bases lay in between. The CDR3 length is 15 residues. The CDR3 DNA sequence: TGTGCCAGCAGCCAATCAGGAGGGTACACCGGGGAGCTGTTTTTT. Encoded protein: CASSQSGGYTGELFF.

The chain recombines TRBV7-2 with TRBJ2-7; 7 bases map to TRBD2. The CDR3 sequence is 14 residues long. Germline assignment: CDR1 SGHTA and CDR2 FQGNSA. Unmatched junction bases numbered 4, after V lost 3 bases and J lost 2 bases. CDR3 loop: CASSFGGLTYEQYF. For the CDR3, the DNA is TGTGCCAGCAGCTTCGGGGGGTTAACCTACGAGCAGTACTTC.

CDR3 sequence: CATSVDRGKEKLFF. The CDR3 DNA reads as TGTGCCACCAGCGTCGACAGGGGAAAGGAAAAACTGTTTTTT. The chain carries TRBV15 and TRBJ1-4; 8 positions match TRBD1. V trimming: 5 bases; J trimming: 8 bases; junction bases outside the gene matches: 7. CDR3 length: 14 amino acids. Per germline, CDR1 LNHNV and CDR2 YYDKDF (reference sequence).

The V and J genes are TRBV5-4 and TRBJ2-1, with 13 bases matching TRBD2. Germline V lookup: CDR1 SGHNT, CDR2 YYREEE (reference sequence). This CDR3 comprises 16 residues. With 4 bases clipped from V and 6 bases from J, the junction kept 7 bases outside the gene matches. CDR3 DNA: TGTGCCAGCAGCACGGAACTAGCGGGGGGGCCCAATGAGCAGTTCTTC. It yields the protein CASSTELAGGPNEQFF.

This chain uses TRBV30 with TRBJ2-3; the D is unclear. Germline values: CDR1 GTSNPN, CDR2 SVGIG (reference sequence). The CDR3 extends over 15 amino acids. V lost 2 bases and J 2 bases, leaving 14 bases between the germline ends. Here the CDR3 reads CAWSFKQPTTDTQYF. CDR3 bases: TGTGCCTGGAGTTTTAAACAGCCGACCACAGATACGCAGTATTTT. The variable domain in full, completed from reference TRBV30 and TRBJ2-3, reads SQTIHQWPATLVQPVGSPLSLECTVEGTSNPNLYWYRQAAGRGLQLLFYSVGIGQISSEVPQNLSASRPQDRQFILSSKKLLLSDSGFYLCAWSFKQPTTDTQYFGPGTRLTVL.

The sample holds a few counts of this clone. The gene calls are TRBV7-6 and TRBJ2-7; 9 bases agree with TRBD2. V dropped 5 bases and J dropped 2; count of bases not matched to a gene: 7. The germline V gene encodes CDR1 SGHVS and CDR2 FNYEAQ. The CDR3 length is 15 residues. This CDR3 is CASSEAGGRTYEQYF. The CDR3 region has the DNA TGTGCCAGCAGCGAAGCGGGGGGTCGAACCTACGAGCAGTACTTC.

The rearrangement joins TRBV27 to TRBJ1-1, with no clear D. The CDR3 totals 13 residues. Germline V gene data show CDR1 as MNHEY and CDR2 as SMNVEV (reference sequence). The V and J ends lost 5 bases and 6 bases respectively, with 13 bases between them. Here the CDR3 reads CASSLSRRAEAFF. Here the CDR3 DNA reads TGTGCCAGCAGTCTCTCCAGGAGGGCTGAAGCTTTCTTT.

The DNA of the CDR3 is TGTGCCAGCAGCTTAGTCGGTGGGGGGAACCACGAGCAGTACTTC. It codes for CASSLVGGGNHEQYF. The chain uses TRBV7-9 and TRBJ2-7; TRBD2 is a possible D gene (6 bases). This CDR3 comprises 15 residues. The V end was cut by 1 base, the J end by 5 bases, with 15 bases between. From germline, CDR1 is SEHNR and CDR2 FQNEAQ (reference sequence).

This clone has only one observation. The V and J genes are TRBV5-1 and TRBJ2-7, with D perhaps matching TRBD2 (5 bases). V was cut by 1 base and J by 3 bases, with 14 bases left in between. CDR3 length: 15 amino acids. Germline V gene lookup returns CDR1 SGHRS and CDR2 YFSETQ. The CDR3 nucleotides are TGCGCCAGCAGCTTGAACCGGGATCGGCGCTACGAGCAGTACTTC. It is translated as CASSLNRDRRYEQYF.

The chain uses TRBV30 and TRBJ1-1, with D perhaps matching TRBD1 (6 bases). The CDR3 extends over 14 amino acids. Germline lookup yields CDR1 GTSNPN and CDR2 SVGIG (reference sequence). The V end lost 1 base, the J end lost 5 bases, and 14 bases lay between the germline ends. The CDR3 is CAWSGFRGATEAFF. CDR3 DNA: TGTGCCTGGAGTGGGTTCAGGGGTGCGACTGAAGCTTTCTTT. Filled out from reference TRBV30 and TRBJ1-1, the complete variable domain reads SQTIHQWPATLVQPVGSPLSLECTVEGTSNPNLYWYRQAAGRGLQLLFYSVGIGQISSEVPQNLSASRPQDRQFILSSKKLLLSDSGFYLCAWSGFRGATEAFFGQGTRLTVV.

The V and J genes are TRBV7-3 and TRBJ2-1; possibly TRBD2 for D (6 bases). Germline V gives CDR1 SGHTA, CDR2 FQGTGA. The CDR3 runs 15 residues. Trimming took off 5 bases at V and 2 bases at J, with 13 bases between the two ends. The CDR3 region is CASSGDSLTYNEQFF. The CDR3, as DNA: TGTGCCAGCAGCGGGGACTCCCTAACCTACAATGAGCAGTTCTTC.

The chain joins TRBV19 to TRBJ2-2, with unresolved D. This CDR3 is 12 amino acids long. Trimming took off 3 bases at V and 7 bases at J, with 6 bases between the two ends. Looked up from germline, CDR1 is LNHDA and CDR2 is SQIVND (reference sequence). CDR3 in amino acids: CASSISSGELFF. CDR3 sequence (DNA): TGTGCCAGTAGTATTTCTAGCGGGGAGCTGTTTTTT. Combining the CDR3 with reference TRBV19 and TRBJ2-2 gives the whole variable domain DGGITQSPKYLFRKEGQNVTLSCEQNLNHDAMYWYRQDPGQGLRLIYYSQIVNDFQKGDIAEGYSVSREKKESFPLTVTSAQKNPTAFYLCASSISSGELFFGEGSRLTVL.

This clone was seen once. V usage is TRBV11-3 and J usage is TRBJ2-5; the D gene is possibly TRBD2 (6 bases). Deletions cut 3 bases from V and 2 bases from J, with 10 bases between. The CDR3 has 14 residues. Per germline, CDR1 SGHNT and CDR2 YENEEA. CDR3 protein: CASSFGGDQETQYF. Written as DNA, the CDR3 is TGTGCCAGCAGCTTTGGAGGGGATCAAGAGACCCAGTACTTC.

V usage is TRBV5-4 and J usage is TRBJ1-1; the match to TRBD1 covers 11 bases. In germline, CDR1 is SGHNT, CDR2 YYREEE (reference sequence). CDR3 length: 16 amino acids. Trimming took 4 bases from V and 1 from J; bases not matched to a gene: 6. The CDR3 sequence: CASSPWTGGPNTEAFF. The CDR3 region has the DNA TGTGCCAGCAGCCCATGGACAGGGGGCCCGAACACTGAAGCTTTCTTT.

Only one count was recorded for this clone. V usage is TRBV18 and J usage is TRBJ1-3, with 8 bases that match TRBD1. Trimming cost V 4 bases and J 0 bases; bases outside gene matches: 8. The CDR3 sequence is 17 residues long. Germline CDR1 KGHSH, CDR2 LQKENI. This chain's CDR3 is CASSQTPTGASGNTIYF. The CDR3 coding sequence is TGTGCCAGCTCACAAACCCCGACAGGGGCCTCTGGAAACACCATATATTTT.

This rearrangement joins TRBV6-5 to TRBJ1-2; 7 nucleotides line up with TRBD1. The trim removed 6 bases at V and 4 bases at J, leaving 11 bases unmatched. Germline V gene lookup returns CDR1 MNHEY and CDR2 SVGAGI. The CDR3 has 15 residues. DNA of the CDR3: TGTGCCAGCAGGCCACCGGGACAGAGTCTCTATGGCTACACCTTC. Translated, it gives CASRPPGQSLYGYTF.

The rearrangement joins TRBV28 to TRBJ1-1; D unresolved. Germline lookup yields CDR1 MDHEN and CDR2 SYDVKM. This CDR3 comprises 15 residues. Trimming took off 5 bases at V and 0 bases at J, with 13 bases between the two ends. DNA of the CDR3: TGTGCCAGCAGTGTGCGGGGATCCGTGAACACTGAAGCTTTCTTT. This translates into CASSVRGSVNTEAFF.

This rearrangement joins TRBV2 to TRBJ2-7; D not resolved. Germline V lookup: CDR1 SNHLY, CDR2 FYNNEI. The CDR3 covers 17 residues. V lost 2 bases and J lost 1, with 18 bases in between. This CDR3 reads CASSEWASKSWSYEQYF. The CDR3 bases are TGTGCCAGCAGTGAATGGGCCTCTAAGTCATGGTCCTACGAGCAGTACTTC.